Below are 3 T cell receptor beta chains sequenced from a single sample in a study of blood T cell repertoires in COVID-19. Some clones are missing from TCRdb's copy, which holds only in-frame ones; the method was immunoSEQ multiplex PCR. Of about 170,000 clones in the sample, around four fifths are singletons; the top ten hold over 7%. The sample comprised peripheral blood. These TCRs come from a woman of 80 years or more with COVID-19, enrolled during active disease.

This clone was detected once. This rearrangement joins TRBV7-9 to TRBJ2-1; tentatively, D is TRBD2 (5 bases). The CDR3 has 13 amino acids. CDR1 is SEHNR, CDR2 FQNEAQ, per germline (reference sequence). V gave up 8 bases and J gave up 6 bases, with 14 bases separating them. The CDR3 coding sequence is TGTGCCAGCCACCCCCGGGGAACCAATGAGCAGTTCTTC. This encodes CASHPRGTNEQFF.

V usage is TRBV3-1 (or the pseudogene TRBV3-2) and J usage is TRBJ1-1; D might be TRBD1 (5 bases). Germline V gene sequence: CDR1 LGHDT, CDR2 YNNKEL (reference sequence). Deletions cut 3 bases from V and 4 bases from J, with 12 bases between. The CDR3 runs to 14 residues. CDR3 DNA: TGTGCCAGCAGCCAGGGGGAGGTTGGCACTGAAGCTTTCTTT. Translation gives CASSQGEVGTEAFF.

This clone was seen ten or more times. This sequence joins TRBV5-6 and TRBJ1-5; the match to TRBD1 covers 12 bases. CDR1 and CDR2 (germline): SGHDT, YYEEEE. This CDR3 comprises 17 residues. With 3 bases clipped from V and 4 bases from J, the junction kept 8 bases outside the gene matches. For the CDR3, the DNA is TGTGCCAGCAGCTCCCGGGACAGGGGGCTTTTGAATCAGCCCCAGCATTTT. Protein product: CASSSRDRGLLNQPQHF.